A selection of T cell receptor beta chains follows, all from one sample in a study of blood T cell repertoires in COVID-19. TCRdb's copy holds only in-frame clones and misses some; the assay was immunoSEQ multiplex PCR. The sample shows a few hundred thousand clones, approximately 90% of them seen only once. The specimen sequenced was PBMCs or T cells enriched from blood (not recorded which). All receptors derive from a man between 18 and 35 years old who had recovered from COVID-19. Both conserved end residues are part of each CDR3. D genes are given only for firm matches. The size of a clone is reported for some rows only, either as once, few or many, or as a class for expanded clones.

TRBD1,NA,TRBJ2-7,TRBV25-1,TGTGCCAGCAGTGGACCCGGGACAGGGAGCTACGAGCAGTACTTC,CASSGPGTGSYEQYF
TRBD2,NA,TRBJ2-1,TRBV11-2,TGTGCCAGCAGCAAACTAGCGGGCTCCTACAATGAGCAGTTCTTC,CASSKLAGSYNEQFF
NA,NA,TRBJ1-1,TRBV27,TGTGCCAGCAGTTCCAACAGGGCGGGCGGCACTGAAGCTTTCTTT,CASSSNRAGGTEAFF
NA,NA,TRBJ2-2,TRBV7-9,TGTGCCAGCAGCTTAGAAGGGGGGAACACCGGGGAGCTGTTTTTT,CASSLEGGNTGELFF
TRBD2,NA,TRBJ2-3,TRBV19,TGTGCCAGTAGTAAACGGCGCGGGGGAACAGATACGCAGTATTTT,CASSKRRGGTDTQYF
TRBD2,NA,TRBJ2-3,TRBV2,TGTGCCAGCAGTGAATTACTAGCGGCAGATACGCAGTATTTT,CASSELLAADTQYF
NA,NA,TRBJ1-1,TRBV12-3/TRBV12-4,TGTGCCAGCAGTTTACGGGGGGGAGCTTTCTTT,CASSLRGGAFF
TRBD1,NA,TRBJ1-1,TRBV5-8,TGTGCCAGCAGCTTGAGGACAGGGTGGACTGAAGCTTTCTTT,CASSLRTGWTEAFF
NA,NA,TRBJ2-1,TRBV30,TGTGCCTGGAGTGTGGGCCCGGATGAGCAGTTCTTC,CAWSVGPDEQFF
NA,once,TRBJ1-6,TRBV10-3,TGTGCCATCAGTGATCGGGATAATAATAATTCACCCCTCCACTTT,CAISDRDNNNSPLHF
NA,once,TRBJ1-4,TRBV5-4,TGTGCCAGCAGCTTAGGCGGCAGTGGTAATGAAAAACTGTTTTTT,CASSLGGSGNEKLFF
NA,NA,TRBJ1-6,TRBV2,TGTGCCAGCAGTGATCTGGGGGCTGATTCACCCCTCCACTTT,CASSDLGADSPLHF
NA,few,TRBJ2-2,TRBV7-2,TGTGCCAGCAGCTTCGAATGGAGGGCGAACACCGGGGAGCTGTTTTTT,CASSFEWRANTGELFF
NA,NA,TRBJ1-5,TRBV7-2,TGTGCCAGCAGCGGGGAGAATCAGCCCCAGCATTTT,CASSGENQPQHF
NA,NA,TRBJ1-6,TRBV24-1,TGTGCCACCAGTGATCGCTCCTATAATTCACCCCTCCACTTT,CATSDRSYNSPLHF
NA,NA,TRBJ2-1,TRBV7-9,TGTGCCAGCGCCCTAACCACCGGGGTGCAGTTCTTC,CASALTTGVQFF
NA,NA,TRBJ1-5,TRBV20-1,TGCGCAACTAGGGGCAATCAGCCCCAGCATTTT,CATRGNQPQHF
NA,once,TRBJ2-3,TRBV28,TGTGCCAGCAGATCCCCCTTTGTTTCAGATACGCAGTATTTT,CASRSPFVSDTQYF
TRBD1,NA,TRBJ1-2,TRBV9,TGTGCCAGCAGCGTAGGGGTCGAGACAGGGATTGGCGGCTACACCTTC,CASSVGVETGIGGYTF
TRBD1,once,TRBJ1-1,TRBV28,TGTGCCAGCAGTTTATCAGACAGGGTGACTGAAGCTTTCTTT,CASSLSDRVTEAFF
NA,NA,TRBJ2-6,TRBV21-1,TGTGCCAGCAGCAAAGCGGGACAGGGGTTTAGCTCTGGGGCCAACGTCCTGACTTTC,CASSKAGQGFSSGANVLTF
TRBD1,NA,TRBJ1-6,TRBV9,TGTGCCAGCAGCCCACGGGACAGGAATTCACCCCTCCACTTT,CASSPRDRNSPLHF
TRBD1,NA,TRBJ1-4,TRBV30,TGTGCCTGGGAGGACAGGGTCAGCGTAAAACTGTTTTTT,CAWEDRVSVKLFF
NA,NA,TRBJ1-1,TRBV6-5,TGTGCCAGCAGTTTCCAGAAGATGAACACTGAAGCTTTCTTT,CASSFQKMNTEAFF
TRBD1,NA,TRBJ2-5,TRBV11-2,TGTGCCAGCAGCATGCGGACAGGGTCGGTAGGGACCCAGTACTTC,CASSMRTGSVGTQYF
TRBD1,NA,TRBJ1-2,TRBV28,TGTGCCAGCAGTTCGGGACAGGGTGGCTATGGCTACACCTTC,CASSSGQGGYGYTF
TRBD2,NA,TRBJ2-5,TRBV7-2,TGTGCCAGCAGCTTCGGGCAGCCGGGAGGAGAGACCCAGTACTTC,CASSFGQPGGETQYF
NA,NA,TRBJ1-1,TRBV7-3,TGTGCCAGCAGCTTATCACCAGGTTCGAACACTGAAGCTTTCTTT,CASSLSPGSNTEAFF